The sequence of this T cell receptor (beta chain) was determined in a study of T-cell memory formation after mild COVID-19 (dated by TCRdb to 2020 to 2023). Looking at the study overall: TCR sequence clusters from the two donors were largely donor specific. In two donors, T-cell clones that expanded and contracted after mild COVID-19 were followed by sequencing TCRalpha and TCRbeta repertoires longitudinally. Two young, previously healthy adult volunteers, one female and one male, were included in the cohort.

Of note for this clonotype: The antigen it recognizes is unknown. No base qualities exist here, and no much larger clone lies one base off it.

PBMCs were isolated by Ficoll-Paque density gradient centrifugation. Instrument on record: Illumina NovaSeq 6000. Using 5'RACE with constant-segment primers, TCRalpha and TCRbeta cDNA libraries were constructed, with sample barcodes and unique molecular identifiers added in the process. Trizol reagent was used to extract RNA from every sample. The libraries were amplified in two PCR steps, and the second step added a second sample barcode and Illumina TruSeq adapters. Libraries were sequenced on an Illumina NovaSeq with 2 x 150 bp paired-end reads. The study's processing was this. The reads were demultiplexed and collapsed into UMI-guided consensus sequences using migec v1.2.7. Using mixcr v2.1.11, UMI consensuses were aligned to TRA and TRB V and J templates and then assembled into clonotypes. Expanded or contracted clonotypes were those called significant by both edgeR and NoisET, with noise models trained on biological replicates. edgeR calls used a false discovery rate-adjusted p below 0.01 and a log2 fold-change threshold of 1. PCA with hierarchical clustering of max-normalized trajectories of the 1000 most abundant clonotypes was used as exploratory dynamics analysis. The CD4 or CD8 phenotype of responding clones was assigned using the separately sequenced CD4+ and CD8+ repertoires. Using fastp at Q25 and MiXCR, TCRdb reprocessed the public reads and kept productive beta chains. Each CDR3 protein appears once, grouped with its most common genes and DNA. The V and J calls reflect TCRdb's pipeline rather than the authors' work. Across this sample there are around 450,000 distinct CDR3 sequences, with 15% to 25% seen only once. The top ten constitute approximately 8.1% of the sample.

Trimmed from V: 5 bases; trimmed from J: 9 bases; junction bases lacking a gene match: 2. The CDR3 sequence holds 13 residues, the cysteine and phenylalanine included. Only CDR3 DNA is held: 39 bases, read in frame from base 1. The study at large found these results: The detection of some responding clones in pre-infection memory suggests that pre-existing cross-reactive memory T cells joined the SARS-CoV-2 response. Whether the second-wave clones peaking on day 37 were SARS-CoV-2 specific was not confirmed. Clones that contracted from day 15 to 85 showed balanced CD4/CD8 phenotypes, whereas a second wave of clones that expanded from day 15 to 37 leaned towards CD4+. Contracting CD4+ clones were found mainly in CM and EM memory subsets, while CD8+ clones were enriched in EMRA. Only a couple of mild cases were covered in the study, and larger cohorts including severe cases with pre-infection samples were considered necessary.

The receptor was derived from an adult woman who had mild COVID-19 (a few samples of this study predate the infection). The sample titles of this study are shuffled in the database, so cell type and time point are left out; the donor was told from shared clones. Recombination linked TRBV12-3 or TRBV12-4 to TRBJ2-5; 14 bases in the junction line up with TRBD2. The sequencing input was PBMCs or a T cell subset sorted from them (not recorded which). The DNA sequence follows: TGTGCCAGCAGTCGGGGACTAGCGGGAGCCCAGTACTTC. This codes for CASSRGLAGAQYF.